What follows is one T cell receptor (beta chain) and its context. Authors' processing steps: Reference gene primer amplification gave estimated nucleated cell counts. Profiled with immunoSEQ multiplex PCR; TCRdb holds only in-frame clones, not every one. V, J and clone size were drawn from that table, and D and trimming were deduced from the DNA. The table records around 300,000 clones, 90% of them present only once. This sample was included in a study of blood T cell repertoires in COVID-19. Study background: Specimens from acute and convalescent COVID-19 originated in the United States, Italy and Spain. Nucleic acid was either cDNA or gDNA, and it came from T cells, B-cell-depleted T cells, or PBMCs.

V was clipped by 0 bases and J by 5 bases; unmatched bases: 9. Germline-derived CDR1 and CDR2 are SEHNR and FQNEAQ (reference sequence). This CDR3 contains 16 residues. Residents of approximately 25 US areas, aged roughly 18 to 89 years, made up the participants. Sequencing was performed on PBMCs or T cells enriched from blood (not recorded which). This TCR came from a woman between 18 and 30 years old with acute COVID-19. The chain employs TRBV7-9 and TRBJ2-5; 7 positions agree with TRBD2. The CDR3 protein is CASSLALSGGKETQYF. The CDR3 coding sequence is TGTGCCAGCAGCTTAGCGCTCTCGGGAGGAAAGGAGACCCAGTACTTC.